The 25 T cell receptor beta chains reported below all come from one sample, sequenced in a study of blood T cell repertoires in COVID-19. TCRdb's copy holds only in-frame clones and misses some; the assay was immunoSEQ multiplex PCR. The profile covers tens of thousands of clones, with approximately 83% appearing a single time and 10% to 13% taken by the ten largest. The source material was peripheral blood. These receptors were collected from a human donor in a cohort sampled during active COVID-19.

The chain couples TRBV4-2 to TRBJ1-1, with TRBD1 matching over 8 bases. The CDR3 is made up of 15 amino acids. The trim removed 0 bases at V and 3 bases at J, leaving 3 bases unmatched. CDR1 LGHNA and CDR2 YNFKEQ come from the germline V gene. Written as DNA, the CDR3 is TGTGCCAGCAGCCAAGAGGACAGGGCTGACACTGAAGCTTTCTTT. Amino acid sequence: CASSQEDRADTEAFF.

This chain connects TRBV28 to TRBJ1-1; D not resolved. Trimming pared 2 bases from V and 0 bases from J, leaving 7 bases between. This CDR3 has 14 residues. Germline values: CDR1 MDHEN, CDR2 SYDVKM. In DNA form, the CDR3 reads TGTGCCAGCAGTTTACAGGCCATGAACACTGAAGCTTTCTTT. Its translation is CASSLQAMNTEAFF.

This chain joins TRBV6-1 and TRBJ2-5; 15 bases align to TRBD2. J lost 5 bases, V lost 2 bases, and 6 bases had no gene match. The CDR3 length is 17 residues. In germline, CDR1 is MNHNS, CDR2 SASEGT. For the CDR3, the DNA is TGTGCCAGCAGTGAACGGACTAGCGGGAGGGGAGGGGAGACCCAGTACTTC. Translated: CASSERTSGRGGETQYF.

The chain links TRBV29-1 to TRBJ1-2; the match to TRBD1 covers 8 bases. Germline V gene lookup returns CDR1 SQVTM and CDR2 ANQGSEA. The CDR3 runs to 12 residues. Unmatched junction bases numbered 8, after V lost 6 bases and J lost 8 bases. The CDR3 here is CSVSQGANGYTF. The CDR3 nucleotides are TGCAGCGTCTCCCAGGGGGCAAACGGCTACACCTTC.

This chain's CDR3 is CASRTALYGYTF. The DNA for the CDR3 is TGTGCCAGCAGGACAGCTCTCTATGGCTACACCTTC. V is TRBV6-5 and J is TRBJ1-2, with TRBD1 as a possible D gene (5 bases). From germline, CDR1 is MNHEY and CDR2 SVGAGI. Trimming removed 6 bases from V and 4 bases from J, with 9 bases in between. The CDR3 has 12 amino acids.

V is TRBV2 and J is TRBJ1-5; maybe TRBD1 (5 bases). CDR1 is SNHLY and CDR2 is FYNNEI in the germline V gene. With 5 bases removed from V and 6 bases from J, the gap between germline ends came to 11 bases. This CDR3 contains 13 residues. In DNA form, the CDR3 reads TGTGCCAGCAGTCGGGGGATTGTTCAGCCCCAGCATTTT. This encodes CASSRGIVQPQHF.

This clone showed up just a few times. The chain combines TRBV6-4 with TRBJ2-1; D gene uncertain. The germline V gene has CDR1 MRHNA and CDR2 SNTAGT. This CDR3 spans 15 amino acids. V gave up 5 bases and J gave up 6 bases, with 17 bases separating them. The CDR3 DNA reads as TGTGCCAGCAGTCTAGGCCCTGAGCTTACCAATGAGCAGTTCTTC. The encoded protein is CASSLGPELTNEQFF.

The CDR3 loop reads CASSYSSGDTDTQYF. CDR3 DNA sequence: TGTGCCAGCAGTTACTCGTCGGGAGACACAGATACGCAGTATTTT. The rearrangement joins TRBV6-2 or TRBV6-3 to TRBJ2-3, with a tentative D call TRBD2 (6 bases). Between the trimmed V and J ends, which lost 0 bases and 2 bases, there was a span of 9 bases. CDR1 is MNHEY and CDR2 is SVGEGT in the germline V gene. The CDR3 runs to 15 residues.

The CDR3 loop is CASSGLAGSYNEQFF. The CDR3, as DNA: TGTGCCAGCAGCGGACTAGCGGGCTCCTACAATGAGCAGTTCTTC. This sequence joins TRBV3-1 (or the pseudogene TRBV3-2) and TRBJ2-1, with 11 bases identical to TRBD2. The CDR3 is 15 amino acids. J gave up 0 bases and V 5 bases, and 0 bases lay outside the gene matches. The germline V gene encodes CDR1 LGHDT and CDR2 YNNKEL (reference sequence).

CDR3 sequence reads: CASSRQPLNYGYTF. CDR3 nucleotides: TGTGCCAGCAGTCGACAGCCGTTAAACTATGGCTACACCTTC. The chain combines TRBV25-1 with TRBJ1-2, with a weak D call TRBD1 (5 bases). The CDR3 covers 14 residues. V dropped 5 bases and J dropped 2 bases, with 12 bases sitting between them. CDR1 and CDR2 (germline): MGHDK, SYGVNS.

The chain carries TRBV5-5 and TRBJ2-5; 8 nucleotides agree with TRBD2. In germline, CDR1 is SGHKS, CDR2 YYEKEE (reference sequence). This CDR3 has 17 residues. After removal of 4 bases from V and 7 bases from J, the junction contained 18 bases not matched to a gene. The DNA for the CDR3 is TGTGCCAGCAGCAAATGGGGAGGCCGGGACCGGGGGGGGACCCAGTACTTC. Residues: CASSKWGGRDRGGTQYF.

The chain couples TRBV28 to TRBJ2-2, with 9 bases that match TRBD2. V was clipped by 6 bases and J by 8 bases; unmatched bases: 25. CDR1 and CDR2 (germline): MDHEN, SYDVKM. The CDR3 loop spans 20 amino acids. The DNA for the CDR3 is TGTGCCAGCAGGCACTTGCCGGGACTAGCTTCGGCAGGGGTATTAGGGGAGCTGTTTTTT. Amino acids: CASRHLPGLASAGVLGELFF.

The chain has TRBV27 and TRBJ2-5; no reliable D call. This CDR3 has 12 residues. CDR1 is MNHEY, CDR2 SMNVEV, per germline (reference sequence). V gave up 0 bases and J gave up 4 bases, with 3 bases separating them. CDR3 sequence (DNA): TGTGCCAGCAGTTTATCCGGAGAGACCCAGTACTTC. It specifies CASSLSGETQYF.

V is TRBV28 and J is TRBJ2-7; D is perhaps TRBD2 (6 bases). Germline assignment: CDR1 MDHEN and CDR2 SYDVKM. The germline V and J ends were trimmed by 5 bases and 0 bases, with 14 bases remaining between them. This CDR3 has 15 amino acids. Here the CDR3 reads CASSVLAGSSYEQYF. CDR3 coding DNA: TGTGCCAGCAGTGTACTAGCAGGTAGCTCCTACGAGCAGTACTTC. Combining the CDR3 with reference TRBV28 and TRBJ2-7 gives the whole variable domain DVKVTQSSRYLVKRTGEKVFLECVQDMDHENMFWYRQDPGLGLRLIYFSYDVKMKEKGDIPEGYSVSREKKERFSLILESASTNQTSMYLCASSVLAGSSYEQYFGPGTRLTVT.

This clone was counted between two and nine times. The chain uses TRBV15 and TRBJ1-5; 7 nucleotides line up with TRBD1. The V gene's germline CDR1 is LNHNV and CDR2 YYDKDF (reference sequence). Trimming cost V 1 base and J 4 bases; bases outside gene matches: 4. The CDR3 runs 15 residues. In DNA form, the CDR3 reads TGTGCCACCAGCAGAGTGGGGACAGCTAATCAGCCCCAGCATTTT. This encodes CATSRVGTANQPQHF.

This chain uses TRBV11-2 with TRBJ1-2, with D perhaps matching TRBD1 (5 bases). This CDR3 region has 16 residues. V was pared by 1 base and J by 7 bases, with 19 bases between. Germline V gives CDR1 SGHAT, CDR2 FQNNGV. In DNA, the CDR3 is TGTGCCAGCAGCTTAGTCGCCCCAGTCGCGGGGGGTGGCTACACCTTC. It codes for CASSLVAPVAGGGYTF.

The J gene is TRBJ2-7, the V gene TRBV11-1, with D maybe TRBD2 (5 bases). CDR1 and CDR2 from the germline V gene are SGHAT and FQDESV (reference sequence). The CDR3 covers 12 residues. Deletions cut 8 bases from V and 2 bases from J, with 10 bases between. In nucleotides, the CDR3 is TGTGCCAGCGCGGGCCCAACCTACGAGCAGTACTTC. Amino acids: CASAGPTYEQYF.

The chain recombines TRBV6-5 with TRBJ2-7, with 7 bases that match TRBD2. Per germline, CDR1 MNHEY and CDR2 SVGAGI. This CDR3 is built from 16 residues. V dropped 2 bases and J dropped 4; count of bases not matched to a gene: 11. CDR3 region: CASSYAEPAGLYEQYF. CDR3 DNA sequence: TGTGCCAGCAGTTACGCCGAACCAGCGGGATTATACGAGCAGTACTTC.

DNA of the CDR3: TGCAGCGTTGGTGCGGAGCCCGCCTACGAGCAGTACTTC. As protein: CSVGAEPAYEQYF. The chain carries TRBV29-1 and TRBJ2-7; the D is unclear. This CDR3 spans 13 amino acids. In germline, CDR1 is SQVTM, CDR2 ANQGSEA. Trimming left V 4 bases short and J 2 bases short, with 12 bases between.

The V call is TRBV28, the J call TRBJ2-1; TRBD2 aligns across 12 bases. Germline loops: CDR1 MDHEN, CDR2 SYDVKM. V lost 5 bases to trimming and J lost 9 bases; unmatched junction nucleotides: 8. The CDR3 spans 15 residues. The CDR3 DNA reads TGTGCCAGCAGTCTCGGACTAGCGGGGAGGGGTGAGCAGTTCTTC. Translating it yields CASSLGLAGRGEQFF.

The rearrangement joins TRBV27 to TRBJ1-4; D is undetermined. V lost 9 bases to trimming and J lost 5 bases, with 19 bases between them. In germline, CDR1 is MNHEY, CDR2 SMNVEV (reference sequence). CDR3 size: 15 residues. Written as DNA, the CDR3 is TGTGCCAGACACCAGAACGGCGGGAAGAATGAAAAACTGTTTTTT. Protein product: CARHQNGGKNEKLFF.

The V and J genes are TRBV4-2 and TRBJ2-1; weak D call: TRBD2 (6 bases). V was shortened by 4 bases and J by 3 bases, with 13 bases between the two germline ends. The CDR3 is made up of 15 amino acids. Per germline, CDR1 LGHNA and CDR2 YNFKEQ. As DNA, the CDR3 is TGTGCCAGCAGCCCCCTGGCGGGAAGCTACAATGAGCAGTTCTTC. It codes for CASSPLAGSYNEQFF.

The gene calls are TRBV9 and TRBJ2-2, with a weak D call TRBD1 (5 bases). Per germline, CDR1 SGDLS and CDR2 YYNGEE. The CDR3 has 12 residues. CDR3 DNA sequence: TGTGAGGCGACAGTTTTGAGCGGGGAGCTGTTTTTT. Protein product: CEATVLSGELFF.

V and J are TRBV7-2 and TRBJ2-2; 8 nucleotides align to TRBD2. The CDR3 is made up of 18 amino acids. CDR1 SGHTA and CDR2 FQGNSA come from the germline V gene. Trimming at V came to 1 base and at J to 5 bases, leaving 12 bases not matched to a gene. In DNA, the CDR3 is TGTGCCAGCAGCTTAGACTTTAGGGCTAGCGGGTTAACCGGGGAGCTGTTTTTT. Protein product: CASSLDFRASGLTGELFF.

The chain carries TRBV7-9 and TRBJ2-1; D possibly corresponds to TRBD1 (5 bases). V dropped 1 base and J dropped 8 bases, with 15 bases sitting between them. CDR3 length equals 15 residues. Germline V gene lookup returns CDR1 SEHNR and CDR2 FQNEAQ (reference sequence). CDR3 sequence: CASSLGLGAQDEQFF. The CDR3 DNA sequence: TGTGCCAGCAGCTTAGGTCTAGGGGCGCAGGATGAGCAGTTCTTC.